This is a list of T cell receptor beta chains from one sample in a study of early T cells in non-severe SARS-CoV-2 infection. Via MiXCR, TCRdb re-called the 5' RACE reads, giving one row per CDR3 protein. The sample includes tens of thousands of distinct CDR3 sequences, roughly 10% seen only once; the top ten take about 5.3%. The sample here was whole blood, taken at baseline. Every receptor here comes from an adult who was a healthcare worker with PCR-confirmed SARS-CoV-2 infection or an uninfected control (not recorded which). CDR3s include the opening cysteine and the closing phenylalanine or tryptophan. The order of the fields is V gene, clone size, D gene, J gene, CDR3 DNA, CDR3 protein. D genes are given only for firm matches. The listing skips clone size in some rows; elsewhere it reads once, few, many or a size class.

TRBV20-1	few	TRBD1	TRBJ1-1	TGCAGTGCTAGAGCCCAGGGGGTGAACACTGAAGCTTTCTTT	CSARAQGVNTEAFF
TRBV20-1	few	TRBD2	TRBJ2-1	TGCAGTGCTCGACCCGGGACTAGCGGGTACTTCAATGAGCAGTTCTTC	CSARPGTSGYFNEQFF
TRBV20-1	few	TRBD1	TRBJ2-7	TGCAGTGCTACGGACAGGGGCTACGAGCAGTACTTC	CSATDRGYEQYF
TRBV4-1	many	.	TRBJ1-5	TGCGCCAGCAGCCAAGGGGGTGACATGGTGCAGCCCCAGCATTTT	CASSQGGDMVQPQHF
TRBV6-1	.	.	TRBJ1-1	TGTGCCAGCAGTGAAAGACCCAGGACTGAAGCTTTCTTT	CASSERPRTEAFF
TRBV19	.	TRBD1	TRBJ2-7	TGTGCCAGTAGCCCCGGGACAGGGGGAGGTTTTTCCTACGAGCAGTACTTC	CASSPGTGGGFSYEQYF
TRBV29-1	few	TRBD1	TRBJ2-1	TGCAGCGTGAAAGACAGGGGGCTCTACAATGAGCAGTTCTTC	CSVKDRGLYNEQFF
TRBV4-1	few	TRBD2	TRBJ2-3	TGCGCCAGCAGCCAAGTTAAGGCGCTAGCGGGGGGGCCTTTTGGAGATACGCAGTATTTT	CASSQVKALAGGPFGDTQYF
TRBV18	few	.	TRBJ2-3	TGTGCCAGCTCACAGTACGTTCTGAGAGATACGCAGTATTTT	CASSQYVLRDTQYF
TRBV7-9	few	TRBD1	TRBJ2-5	TGTGCCAGCAGCCCCCGGGACAGGGAAGAGACCCAGTACTTC	CASSPRDREETQYF
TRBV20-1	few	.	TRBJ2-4	TGCAGTGCTTGGGAGATGTTGGACATTCAGTACTTC	CSAWEMLDIQYF
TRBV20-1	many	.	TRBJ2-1	TGCAGTGCCCGCAGTCGGGCGGATCGCTCTCTAGCGACTCAGCAGTTCTTC	CSARSRADRSLATQQFF
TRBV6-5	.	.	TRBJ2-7	TGTGCCAGCAGTTACTCGTCCAGCTACGAGCAGTACTTC	CASSYSSSYEQYF
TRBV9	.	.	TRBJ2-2	TGTGCCAGCAGCGTAGGCGGCGGGGAGCTGTTTTTT	CASSVGGGELFF
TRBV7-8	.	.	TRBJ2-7	TGTGCCAGCAGCTTAGGGCAGGGAGCCGGCGAGCAGTACTTC	CASSLGQGAGEQYF
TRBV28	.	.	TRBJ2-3	TGTGCCAGCACCCCTAGAATGGGTACGCAGTATTTT	CASTPRMGTQYF
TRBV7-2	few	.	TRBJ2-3	TGTGCCAGCAGCTCGGCAAGTCCCCCAGATACGCAGTATTTT	CASSSASPPDTQYF
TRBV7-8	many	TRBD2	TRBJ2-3	TGTGCCAGCAGCTTAGCGACCTTCCGACAGGGGGGACTAGCGGGGAGCACAGATACGCAGTATTTT	CASSLATFRQGGLAGSTDTQYF
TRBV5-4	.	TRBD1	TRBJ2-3	TGTGCCAGCAGCCTGGGGACAGACCCTAGCACAGATACGCAGTATTTT	CASSLGTDPSTDTQYF
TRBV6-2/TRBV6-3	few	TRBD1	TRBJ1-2	TGTGCCAGCAGGGCGCTTCCGGGGACAGCTGGCTATGGCTACACCTTC	CASRALPGTAGYGYTF
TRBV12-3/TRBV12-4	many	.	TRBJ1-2	TGTGCCAGCACTCCACGCGGAGGGTTTGGCTACACCTTC	CASTPRGGFGYTF
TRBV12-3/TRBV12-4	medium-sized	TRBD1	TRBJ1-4	TGTGCCAGCAGTTTTTCTCTGAAGGGGGCTGAAAAACTGTTTTTT	CASSFSLKGAEKLFF
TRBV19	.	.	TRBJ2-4	TGTGCCAGTAGTATATCAGTTCTAGCCAAAAACATTCAGTACTTC	CASSISVLAKNIQYF
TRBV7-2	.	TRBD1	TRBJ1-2	TGTGCCAGCAGCTTAGACGGGACAGCCGCCTCCGCCTATGGCTACACCTTC	CASSLDGTAASAYGYTF
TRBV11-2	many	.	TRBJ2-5	TGTGCCAGCAGCCGCGGACGGGAAGAGACCCAGTACTTC	CASSRGREETQYF
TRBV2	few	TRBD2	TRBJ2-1	TGTGCCAGCAGCCCCAGACGACTAGCGGGAGAGAATGAGCAGTTCTTC	CASSPRRLAGENEQFF
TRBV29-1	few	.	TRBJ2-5	TGCAGCGTTGTGGTGCAGGACCAAGAGACCCAGTACTTC	CSVVVQDQETQYF
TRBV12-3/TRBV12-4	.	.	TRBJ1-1	TGTGCCAGCAGTTGGACAGATAGAGGGACTGAAGCTTTCTTT	CASSWTDRGTEAFF
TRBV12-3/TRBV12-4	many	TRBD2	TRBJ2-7	TGTGCCAGCAGTTTATTAAGCGGGGCCCTCATCGAGCAGTACTTC	CASSLLSGALIEQYF
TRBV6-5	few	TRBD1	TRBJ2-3	TGTGCCAGCCGCAGGGGGTCAACAGATACGCAGTATTTT	CASRRGSTDTQYF
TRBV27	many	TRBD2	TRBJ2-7	TGTGCCAGCAGTGCAACTAGCGGGGGATACTACGAGCAGTACTTC	CASSATSGGYYEQYF
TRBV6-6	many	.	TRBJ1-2	TGTGCCAGCAGTTACGAAGGGAAAAATGGCTACACCTTC	CASSYEGKNGYTF
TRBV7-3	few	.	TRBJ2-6	TGTGCCAGCAGCCTGGAGGGGTCTGGGGCCAACGTCCTGACTTTC	CASSLEGSGANVLTF
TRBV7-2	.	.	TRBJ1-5	TGTGCCAGCAGCTTAGAGGCAGGGAGGGGGGAACAGCCCCAGCATTTT	CASSLEAGRGEQPQHF
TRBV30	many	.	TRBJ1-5	TGTGCCTGGAGTGTATGGTCCCCCAGAGGCAATCAGCCCCAGCATTTT	CAWSVWSPRGNQPQHF
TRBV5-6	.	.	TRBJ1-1	TGTGCCAGCAGCTTGGGAGCAGGGACCGATGCTTTCTTT	CASSLGAGTDAFF
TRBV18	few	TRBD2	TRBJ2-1	TGTGCCAGCTCATCGGGAAGCGGGAGTGGTTATGAGCAGTTCTTC	CASSSGSGSGYEQFF
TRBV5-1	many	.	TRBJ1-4	TGCGCCAGCAGCTTGGAGGGGGGAACTAATGAAAAACTGTTTTTT	CASSLEGGTNEKLFF
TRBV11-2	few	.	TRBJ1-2	TGTGCCAGCAGCTTAGGCGGATCCAACTATGGCTACACCTTC	CASSLGGSNYGYTF
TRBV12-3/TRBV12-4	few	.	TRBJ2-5	TGTGCCAGCAGTACCGGGACTTTTCAAGAGACCCAGTACTTC	CASSTGTFQETQYF
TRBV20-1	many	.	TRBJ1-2	TGCAGTGCTAGGGCCCTCGGAGGAGGGTTAGCCAACTATGGCTACACCTTC	CSARALGGGLANYGYTF
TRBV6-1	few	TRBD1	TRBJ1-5	TGTGCCAGCAGTGGCCGGGACAGGGTCTTTTTGAGCAATCAGCCCCAGCATTTT	CASSGRDRVFLSNQPQHF
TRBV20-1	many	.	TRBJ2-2	TGCAGTGCTAGAGCCGCAGACAGGAAGAACACCGGGGAGCTGTTTTTT	CSARAADRKNTGELFF
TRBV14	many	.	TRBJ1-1	TGTGCCAGCAGTGCAGCTATGAACACTGAAGCTTTCTTT	CASSAAMNTEAFF
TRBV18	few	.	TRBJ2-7	TGTGCCAGCTCACCAAGGCTGGCGGACGAGCAGTACTTC	CASSPRLADEQYF
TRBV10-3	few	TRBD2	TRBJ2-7	TGTGCCATCAGGAAGACTAGCGACATAACCTACGAGCAGTACTTC	CAIRKTSDITYEQYF
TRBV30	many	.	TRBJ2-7	TGTGCCTGGAGTGTACCCCCCCGGGGGGAGCAGTACTTC	CAWSVPPRGEQYF
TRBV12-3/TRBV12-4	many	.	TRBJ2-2	TGTGCCAGCAGTTTAGCGCAAGTACCGTCCGGGGAGCTGTTTTTT	CASSLAQVPSGELFF
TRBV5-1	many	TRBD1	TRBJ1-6	TGCGCCAGCAGCTTGCGGGCAGGGGGCCCAGCCGGGTCCTCACCCCTCCACTTT	CASSLRAGGPAGSSPLHF
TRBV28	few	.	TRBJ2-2	TGTGCCAGCAGTTTAGCGGGAACGAACACCGGGGAGCTGTTTTTT	CASSLAGTNTGELFF
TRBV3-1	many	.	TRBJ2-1	TGTGCCAGCAGCTACGGAGTGGACTTTGAGCAGTTCTTC	CASSYGVDFEQFF
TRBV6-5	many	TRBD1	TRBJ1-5	TGTGCCAGCAGTTTCACAGGGGATCAGCCCCAGCATTTT	CASSFTGDQPQHF
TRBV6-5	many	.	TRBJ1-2	TGTGCCAGCAGTTACTCGAACTTGGGTCCCAGCTTCGGCTACACCTTC	CASSYSNLGPSFGYTF
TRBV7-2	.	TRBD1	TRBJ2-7	TGTGCCAGCAGCTTAGGACAGGGGAGCTCCTACGAGCAGTACTTC	CASSLGQGSSYEQYF
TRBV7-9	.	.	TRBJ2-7	TGTGCCACCGCCCGGTTTGGCGAGCAGTACTTC	CATARFGEQYF
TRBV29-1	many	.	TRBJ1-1	TGCAGCGCCACAGGATCCAACACTGAAGCTTTCTTT	CSATGSNTEAFF
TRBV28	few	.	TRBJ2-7	TGTGCCAGCAGTTCCTACTCTGGGGTACTCGCCTACGAGCAGTACTTC	CASSSYSGVLAYEQYF
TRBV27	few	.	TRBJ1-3	TGTGCCAGCAGTCTTGCGGTTGTCGGTACTTTGCACTCTGGAAACACCATATATTTT	CASSLAVVGTLHSGNTIYF
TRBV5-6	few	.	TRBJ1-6	TGTGCCAGCAGCCGTCAATACTCACCCCTCCACTTT	CASSRQYSPLHF
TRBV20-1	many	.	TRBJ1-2	TGCAGTGCTAGGCCCTCCGGGACGGGGTATGGCTACACCTTC	CSARPSGTGYGYTF